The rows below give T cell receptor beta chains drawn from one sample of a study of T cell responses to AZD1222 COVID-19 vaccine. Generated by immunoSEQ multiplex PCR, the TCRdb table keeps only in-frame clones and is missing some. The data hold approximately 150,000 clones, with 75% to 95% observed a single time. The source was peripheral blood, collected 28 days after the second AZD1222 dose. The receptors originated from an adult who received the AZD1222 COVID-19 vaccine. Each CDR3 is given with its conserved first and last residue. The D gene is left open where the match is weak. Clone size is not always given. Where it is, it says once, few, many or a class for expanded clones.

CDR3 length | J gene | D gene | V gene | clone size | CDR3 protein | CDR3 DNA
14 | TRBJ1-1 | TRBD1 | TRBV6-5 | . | CASSQDRDNTEAFF | TGTGCCAGCAGTCAGGACAGGGATAACACTGAAGCTTTCTTT
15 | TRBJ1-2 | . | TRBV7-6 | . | CASSPRGGGNYGYTF | TGTGCCAGCAGCCCCCGGGGAGGGGGAAACTATGGCTACACCTTC
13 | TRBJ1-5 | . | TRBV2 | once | CASRATLGAPQHF | TGTGCCAGCAGAGCGACATTGGGGGCGCCCCAGCATTTT
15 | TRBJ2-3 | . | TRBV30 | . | CAWSVRGGTTDTQYF | TGTGCCTGGAGTGTACGGGGCGGGACCACAGATACGCAGTATTTT
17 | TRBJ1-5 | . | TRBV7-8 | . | CASSLIHGSTFNQPQHF | TGTGCCAGCAGCTTAATTCACGGGAGTACATTCAATCAGCCCCAGCATTTT
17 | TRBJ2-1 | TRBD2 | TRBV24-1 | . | CATSDLPSGRSRDEQFF | TGTGCCACCAGTGATTTGCCTAGCGGGAGATCTCGCGATGAGCAGTTCTTC
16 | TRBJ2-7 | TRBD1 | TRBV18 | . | CASSPTTRDRGHEQYF | TGTGCCAGCTCACCCACGACCCGGGACAGGGGCCACGAGCAGTACTTC
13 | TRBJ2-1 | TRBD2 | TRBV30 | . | CAWDGGTYNEQFF | TGTGCCTGGGACGGGGGGACCTACAATGAGCAGTTCTTC
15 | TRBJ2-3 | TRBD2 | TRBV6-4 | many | CASSATSGTTDTQYF | TGTGCCAGCAGTGCAACTAGCGGGACCACAGATACGCAGTATTTT
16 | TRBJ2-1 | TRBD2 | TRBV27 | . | CASSRLTSGSYNEQFF | TGTGCCAGCAGCCGCCTGACTAGCGGGTCTTACAATGAGCAGTTCTTC
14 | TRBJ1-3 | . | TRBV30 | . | CAWSAGVPGNTIYF | TGTGCCTGGAGTGCCGGGGTACCTGGAAACACCATATATTTT
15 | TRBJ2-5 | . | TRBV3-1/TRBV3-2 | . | CASSLSRVPQETQYF | TGTGCCAGCAGCCTTTCACGGGTCCCCCAAGAGACCCAGTACTTC
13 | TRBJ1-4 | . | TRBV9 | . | CASSAVTNEKLFF | TGTGCCAGCAGCGCGGTGACTAATGAAAAACTGTTTTTT
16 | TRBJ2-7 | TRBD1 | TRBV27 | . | CASTHLGGQGGNEQYF | TGTGCCAGCACCCACCTTGGAGGACAGGGCGGGAACGAGCAGTACTTC
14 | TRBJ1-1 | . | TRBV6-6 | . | CASSFNSQGSEAFF | TGTGCCAGCAGTTTCAACAGCCAGGGGTCTGAAGCTTTCTTT
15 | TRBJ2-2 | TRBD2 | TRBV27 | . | CASSPTSVLTGELFF | TGTGCCAGCAGTCCAACTAGCGTTCTCACCGGGGAGCTGTTTTTT
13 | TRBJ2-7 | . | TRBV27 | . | CASSFFGNGEQYF | TGTGCCAGCAGTTTCTTCGGTAACGGCGAGCAGTACTTC
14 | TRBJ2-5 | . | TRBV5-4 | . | CASSAPGPGETQYF | TGTGCCAGCAGCGCCCCGGGGCCTGGGGAGACCCAGTACTTC
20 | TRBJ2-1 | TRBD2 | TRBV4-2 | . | CASSHPPPGLAGSTYNEQFF | TGTGCCAGCAGCCACCCCCCCCCTGGGCTAGCGGGATCTACCTACAATGAGCAGTTCTTC
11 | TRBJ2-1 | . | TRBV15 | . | CATGVNNEQFF | TGTGCCACCGGGGTCAACAATGAGCAGTTCTTC
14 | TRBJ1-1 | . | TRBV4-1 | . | CASSQWGGTTEAFF | TGCGCCAGCAGCCAATGGGGTGGGACTACTGAAGCTTTCTTT
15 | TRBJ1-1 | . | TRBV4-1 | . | CASSAQRHQGTEAFF | TGCGCCAGCAGCGCCCAGAGGCACCAAGGCACTGAAGCTTTCTTT
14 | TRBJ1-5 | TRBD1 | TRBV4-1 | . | CASSTGTGDQPQHF | TGCGCCAGCAGCACCGGGACAGGGGATCAGCCCCAGCATTTT
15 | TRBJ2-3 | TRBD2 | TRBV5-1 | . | CASSLEAGVSDTQYF | TGCGCCAGCAGCCTTGAAGCGGGAGTTTCCGATACGCAGTATTTT
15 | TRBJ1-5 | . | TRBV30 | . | CAWSWGGDTNQPQHF | TGTGCCTGGAGTTGGGGAGGGGACACTAATCAGCCCCAGCATTTT
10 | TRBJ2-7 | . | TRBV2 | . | CASKGSEQYF | TGTGCCAGCAAGGGATCCGAGCAGTACTTC
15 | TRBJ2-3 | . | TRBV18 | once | CASSPIPSNPDTQYF | TGTGCCAGCTCACCAATTCCGTCCAACCCAGATACGCAGTATTTT
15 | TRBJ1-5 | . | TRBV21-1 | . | CASSKAEQGNQPQHF | TGTGCCAGCAGCAAGGCGGAACAGGGCAATCAGCCCCAGCATTTT
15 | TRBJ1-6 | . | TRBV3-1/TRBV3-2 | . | CASSQPGSTNSPLHF | TGTGCCAGCAGCCAGCCGGGGTCTACTAATTCACCCCTCCACTTT
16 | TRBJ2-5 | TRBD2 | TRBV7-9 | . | CASSLDGSGRGETQYF | TGTGCCAGCAGCTTAGACGGTAGCGGGAGAGGAGAGACCCAGTACTTC
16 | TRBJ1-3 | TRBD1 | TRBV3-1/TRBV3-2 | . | CASSQAGRGYVNTIYF | TGTGCCAGCAGCCAAGCGGGCAGGGGGTACGTAAACACCATATATTTT
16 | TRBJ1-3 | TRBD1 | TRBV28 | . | CASIGTGLSSGNTIYF | TGTGCCAGCATCGGGACAGGGCTAAGCTCTGGAAACACCATATATTTT
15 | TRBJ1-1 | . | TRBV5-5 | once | CASSLAGPKNTEAFF | TGTGCCAGCAGCTTGGCAGGCCCCAAGAACACTGAAGCTTTCTTT
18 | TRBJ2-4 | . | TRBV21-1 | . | CASSKGAGGKLAKNIQYF | TGTGCCAGCAGCAAGGGCGCAGGGGGTAAATTAGCCAAAAACATTCAGTACTTC
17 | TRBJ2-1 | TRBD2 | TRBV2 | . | CASSRLAGDISYNEQFF | TGTGCCAGCAGCCGACTAGCGGGGGACATCTCTTACAATGAGCAGTTCTTC
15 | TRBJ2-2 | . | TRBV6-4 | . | CASSEGEIGAGELFF | TGTGCCAGCAGTGAAGGGGAGATTGGGGCCGGGGAGCTGTTTTTT
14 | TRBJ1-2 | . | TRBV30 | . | CAWTLGSRNYGYTF | TGTGCCTGGACCCTGGGTTCGAGAAACTATGGCTACACCTTC
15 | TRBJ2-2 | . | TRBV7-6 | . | CASSMQGGITGELFF | TGTGCCAGCAGCATGCAGGGGGGAATCACCGGGGAGCTGTTTTTT